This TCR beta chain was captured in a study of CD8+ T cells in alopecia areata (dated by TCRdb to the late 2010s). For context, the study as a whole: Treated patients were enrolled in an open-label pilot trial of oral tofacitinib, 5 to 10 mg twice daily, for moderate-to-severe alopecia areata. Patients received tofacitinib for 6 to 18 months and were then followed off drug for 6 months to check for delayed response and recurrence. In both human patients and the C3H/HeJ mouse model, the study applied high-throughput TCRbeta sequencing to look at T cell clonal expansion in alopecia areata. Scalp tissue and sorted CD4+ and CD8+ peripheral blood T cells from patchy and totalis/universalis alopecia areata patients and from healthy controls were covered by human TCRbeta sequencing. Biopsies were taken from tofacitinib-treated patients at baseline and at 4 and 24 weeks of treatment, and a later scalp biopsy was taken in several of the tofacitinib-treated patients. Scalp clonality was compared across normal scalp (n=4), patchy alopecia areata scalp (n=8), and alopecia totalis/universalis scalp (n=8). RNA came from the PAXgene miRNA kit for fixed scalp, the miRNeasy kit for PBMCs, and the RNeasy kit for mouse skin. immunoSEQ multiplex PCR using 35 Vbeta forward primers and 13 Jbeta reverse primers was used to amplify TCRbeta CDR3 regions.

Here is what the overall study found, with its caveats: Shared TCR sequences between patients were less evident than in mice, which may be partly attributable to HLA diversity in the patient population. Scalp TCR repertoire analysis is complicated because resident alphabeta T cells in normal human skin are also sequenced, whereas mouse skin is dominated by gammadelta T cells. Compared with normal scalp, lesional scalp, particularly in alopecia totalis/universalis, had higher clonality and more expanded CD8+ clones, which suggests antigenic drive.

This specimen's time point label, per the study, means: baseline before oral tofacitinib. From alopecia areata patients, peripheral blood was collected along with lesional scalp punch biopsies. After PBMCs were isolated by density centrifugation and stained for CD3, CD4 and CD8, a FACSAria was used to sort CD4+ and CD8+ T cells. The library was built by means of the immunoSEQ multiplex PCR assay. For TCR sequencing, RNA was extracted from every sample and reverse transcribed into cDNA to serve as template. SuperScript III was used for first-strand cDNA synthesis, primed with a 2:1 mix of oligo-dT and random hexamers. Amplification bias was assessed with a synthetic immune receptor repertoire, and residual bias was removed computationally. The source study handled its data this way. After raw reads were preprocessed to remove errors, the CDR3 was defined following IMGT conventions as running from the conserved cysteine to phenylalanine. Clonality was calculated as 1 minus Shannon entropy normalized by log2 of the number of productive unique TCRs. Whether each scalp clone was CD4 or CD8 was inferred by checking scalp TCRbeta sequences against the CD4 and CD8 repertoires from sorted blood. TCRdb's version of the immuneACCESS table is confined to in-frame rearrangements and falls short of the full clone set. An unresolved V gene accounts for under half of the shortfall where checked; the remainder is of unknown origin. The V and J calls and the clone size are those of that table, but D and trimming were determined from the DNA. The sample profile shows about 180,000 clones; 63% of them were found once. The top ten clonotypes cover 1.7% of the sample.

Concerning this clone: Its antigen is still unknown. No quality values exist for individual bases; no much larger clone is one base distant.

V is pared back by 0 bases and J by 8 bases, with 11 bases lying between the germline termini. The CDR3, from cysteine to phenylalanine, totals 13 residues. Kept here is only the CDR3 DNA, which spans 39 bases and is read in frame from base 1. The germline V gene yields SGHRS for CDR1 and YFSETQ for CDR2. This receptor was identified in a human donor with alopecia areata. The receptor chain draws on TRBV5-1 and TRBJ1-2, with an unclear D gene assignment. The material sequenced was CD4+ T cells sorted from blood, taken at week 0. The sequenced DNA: TGCGCCAGCAGCTTGGTGTCGGGAGGCGGCTACACCTTC. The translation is CASSLVSGGGYTF.